The source of this TCR beta chain is a study of CXCR3-negative and CXCR3-positive naive CD8 T cells. General observations from the study: TCR interaction strength was inferred from TRB CDR3 physicochemistry, as CD5 matched across naive subsets. Partial loss of CXCR3 expression followed cryopreservation; most assays used fresh PBMCs.

As to this clonotype: No antigen is known for it.

UMI-labeled TRB cDNA libraries were prepared by 5' RACE. From the 5' RACE reads, TCRdb lists one entry per CDR3 protein and no DNA. The sample includes just over 60,000 distinct CDR3 sequences. CD45RO-CCR7+CD27+CD95- expression identified naive CD8+ T cells. The CDR3 runs to 13 residues. The chain joins TRBV21-1 to TRBJ2-1; no DNA is available, so the TRBD2 call from TCRdb remains unchecked. TRBV21-1 is a documented pseudogene. Sequenced input: naive CXCR3- CD8+ T cells from blood. The subset is: CD45RO-CCR7+CD27+CD95- naive CD8+ T cells lacking CXCR3 (TNR3-). The receptor was derived from a human donor in good health. Some clones in this sample may be carry-over from other donors' samples. This CDR3 is CASRGEGVDEQFF.